This TCR beta chain was found in a study of T cell repertoires in cytomegalovirus infection. Overall study: Carrying CMV and the relevant HLA type showed in public TCR beta signatures. Overall study results and limits: Pooled public TCR beta family frequency picked out CMV carriers with the relevant HLA. HLA-C-restricted CMV clonotypes gave the most frequent clonotype in two of eight donors.

This CDR3 spans 15 amino acids. Germline V gene lookup returns CDR1 MNHNS and CDR2 SASEGT. Trimming cost V 0 bases and J 1 base, with 9 bases left between them. This clonotype was seen many times. The antigen is undetermined. TCRdb ran MiXCR on the reads and lists one entry per CDR3 protein. This table has roughly 250,000 distinct CDR3 sequences, approximately 13% appearing once. The chain has TRBV6-1 and TRBJ1-1; no clear D gene. This receptor was identified in a human donor in good health (CMV status not recorded). Some clones in this sample may be carry-over from other donors' samples. Source material: PBMCs. CDR3 in amino acids: CASSEAFVENTEAFF. DNA of the CDR3: TGTGCCAGCAGTGAAGCCTTTGTTGAGAACACTGAAGCTTTCTTT.